The 8 T cell receptor beta chains listed next were all sequenced from one sample in a study of lung T cells in sarcoidosis with Löfgren's syndrome. MiXCR was run by TCRdb on the reads, yielding one entry per CDR3 protein. The repertoire holds 60,000 or so distinct CDR3 sequences, with 21% as singletons. The sequenced sample consisted of CD4+ T cells from PBMCs. The receptors here all came from a human donor with sarcoidosis (Löfgren's syndrome or another form), or a control subject (not recorded which).

This clonotype was detected ten times or more. This chain joins TRBV28 and TRBJ1-5; D is uncertain. Trimming pared 5 bases from V and 10 bases from J, leaving 12 bases between. The CDR3 is 12 residues long. Germline loops: CDR1 MDHEN, CDR2 SYDVKM. CDR3 DNA sequence: TGTGCCAGCAGTATCTCCATCAAACCCCAGCATTTT. It encodes CASSISIKPQHF.

Of note for this clonotype: A much bigger clone sits one base away, suggesting this may be a read error. The J gene is TRBJ2-2, the V gene TRBV4-2; tentatively, D is TRBD2 (6 bases). Germline CDR1 is LGHNA and CDR2 is YNFKEQ. The CDR3 runs to 15 residues. The CDR3 spells CASSPLAGNTRELFF. DNA of the CDR3: TGTGCCAGCAGCCCCCTCGCGGGAAACACCAGGGAGCTGTTTTTT.

At least ten counts were recorded for this clonotype. The chain employs TRBV2 and TRBJ1-5, with TRBD1 identical over 7 bases. V trimming: 6 bases; J trimming: 5 bases; junction bases outside the gene matches: 7. Germline V gives CDR1 SNHLY, CDR2 FYNNEI. The CDR3 sequence is 14 residues long. CDR3 in amino acids: CASSRQGRDQPQHF. Here the CDR3 DNA reads TGTGCCAGCAGCCGACAGGGCAGGGATCAGCCCCAGCATTTT.

This clonotype has a count of ten or more. The chain is built from TRBV6-1 and TRBJ2-3; TRBD1 aligns across 9 bases. The V gene end was trimmed by 6 bases and the J gene end by 11 bases; junction bases not matched to a gene: 15. CDR3 length equals 15 residues. Germline assignment: CDR1 MNHNS and CDR2 SASEGT. The CDR3 loop reads CASRGTGLLGALQYF. The CDR3 DNA reads as TGTGCCAGCAGGGGGACAGGGCTTTTGGGGGCCCTGCAGTATTTT.

This clonotype has at least ten counts. The chain combines TRBV7-9 with TRBJ1-3, with a tentative D call TRBD1 (6 bases). CDR3 length: 14 amino acids. The germline V gene has CDR1 SEHNR and CDR2 FQNEAQ (reference sequence). Deletions cut 5 bases from V and 4 bases from J, with 12 bases between. CDR3 protein: CASSLGGSGNTIYF. CDR3 bases: TGTGCCAGCAGCCTCGGGGGCTCCGGAAACACCATATATTTT.

V and J are TRBV5-1 and TRBJ1-4, with 7 bases matching TRBD1. The V segment lost 4 bases and the J segment 0 bases; nucleotides outside the gene matches: 9. Germline values: CDR1 SGHRS, CDR2 YFSETQ. The CDR3 extends over 17 amino acids. The CDR3 here is CASSLLGQHSTNEKLFF. CDR3 in DNA: TGCGCCAGCAGCCTACTGGGACAGCACTCAACTAATGAAAAACTGTTTTTT.

In its sample, this clonotype was seen many times. Written as DNA, the CDR3 is TGCAGTGCTGAGACAGGGGCGCGTCCGAATGAGCAGTTCTTC. It encodes CSAETGARPNEQFF. The chain employs TRBV20-1 and TRBJ2-1, with 8 nucleotides matching TRBD1. Trimming removed 5 bases from V and 7 bases from J; junction bases left unmatched: 10. The CDR3 is made up of 14 amino acids. The V gene's germline CDR1 is DFQATT and CDR2 SNEGSKA (reference sequence).

This clonotype was found many times. V gene TRBV20-1 combines with J gene TRBJ1-5; 8 positions agree with TRBD1. V trimming: 1 base; J trimming: 4 bases; junction bases outside the gene matches: 0. The CDR3 length is 13 residues. Germline CDR1 DFQATT, CDR2 SNEGSKA (reference sequence). CDR3: CSARGTGNQPQHF. As DNA, the CDR3 is TGCAGTGCTAGAGGGACAGGGAATCAGCCCCAGCATTTT.